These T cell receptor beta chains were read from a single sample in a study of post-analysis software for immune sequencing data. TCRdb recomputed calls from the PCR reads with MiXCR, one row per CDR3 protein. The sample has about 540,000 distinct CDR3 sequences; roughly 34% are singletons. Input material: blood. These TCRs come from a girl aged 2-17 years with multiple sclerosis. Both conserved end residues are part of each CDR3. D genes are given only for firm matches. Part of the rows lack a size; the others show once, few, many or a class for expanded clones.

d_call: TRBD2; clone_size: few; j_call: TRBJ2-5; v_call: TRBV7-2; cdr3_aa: CASSAGDFGGAGETQYF; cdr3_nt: TGTGCCAGCAGCGCAGGCGATTTCGGGGGGGCCGGTGAGACCCAGTACTTC
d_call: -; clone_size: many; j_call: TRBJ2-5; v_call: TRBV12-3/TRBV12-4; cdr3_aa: CASTHGVFGETQYF; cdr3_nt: TGTGCCAGCACCCACGGGGTATTCGGGGAGACCCAGTACTTC
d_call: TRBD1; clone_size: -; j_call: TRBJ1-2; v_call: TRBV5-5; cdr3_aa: CASSLDRGLVGGYTF; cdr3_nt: TGTGCCAGCAGCTTGGACAGGGGGCTGGTTGGTGGCTACACCTTC
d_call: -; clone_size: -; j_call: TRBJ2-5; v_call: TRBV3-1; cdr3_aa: CASSQDARGETQYF; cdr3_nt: TGTGCCAGCAGCCAAGATGCCAGGGGAGAGACCCAGTACTTC
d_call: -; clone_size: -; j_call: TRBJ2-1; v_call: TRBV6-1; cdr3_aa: CASSPGGNRWNEQFF; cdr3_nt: TGTGCCAGCAGTCCGGGGGGCAACCGCTGGAATGAGCAGTTCTTC
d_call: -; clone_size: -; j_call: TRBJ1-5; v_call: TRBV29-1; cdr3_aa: CSVRVSGNQPQHF; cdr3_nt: TGCAGCGTCAGAGTTAGCGGGAATCAGCCCCAGCATTTT
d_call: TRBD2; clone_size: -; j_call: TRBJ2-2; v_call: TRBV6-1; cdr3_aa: CASRPGLANTGELFF; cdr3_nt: TGTGCCAGCAGGCCGGGACTAGCGAACACCGGGGAGCTGTTTTTT
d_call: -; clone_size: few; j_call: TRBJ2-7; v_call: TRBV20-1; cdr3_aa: CSARNVGRVHYEQYF; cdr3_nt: TGCAGTGCTAGGAATGTGGGTCGGGTTCACTACGAGCAGTACTTC
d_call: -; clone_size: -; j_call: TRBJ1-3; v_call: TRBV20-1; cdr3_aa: CSAVPRVDSGNTIYF; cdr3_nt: TGCAGTGCTGTTCCCAGGGTGGACTCTGGAAACACCATATATTTT
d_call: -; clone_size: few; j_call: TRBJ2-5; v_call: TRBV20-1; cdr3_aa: CSAQRYPQETQYF; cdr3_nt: TGCAGTGCCCAGAGGTACCCCCAAGAGACCCAGTACTTC
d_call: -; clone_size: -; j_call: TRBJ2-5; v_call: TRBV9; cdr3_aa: CASSVGAYQETQYF; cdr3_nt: TGTGCCAGCAGCGTGGGGGCGTACCAAGAGACCCAGTACTTC
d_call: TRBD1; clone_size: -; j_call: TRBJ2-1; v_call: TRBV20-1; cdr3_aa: CSASAGTGGMIGYNEQFF; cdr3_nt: TGCAGTGCTAGTGCCGGGACAGGGGGAATGATTGGGTACAATGAGCAGTTCTTC
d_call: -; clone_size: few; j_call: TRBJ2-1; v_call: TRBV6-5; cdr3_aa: CASKSPLGEQFF; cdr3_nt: TGTGCCAGCAAATCCCCATTGGGTGAGCAGTTCTTC
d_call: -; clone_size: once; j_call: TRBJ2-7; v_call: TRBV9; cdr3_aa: CAGSSPGGTYEQYF; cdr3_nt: TGCGCCGGCAGCTCCCCCGGGGGAACCTACGAGCAGTACTTC
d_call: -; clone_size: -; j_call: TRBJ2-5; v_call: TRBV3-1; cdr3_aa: CASSQESAPQETQYF; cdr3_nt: TGTGCCAGCAGCCAAGAATCGGCACCTCAAGAGACCCAGTACTTC
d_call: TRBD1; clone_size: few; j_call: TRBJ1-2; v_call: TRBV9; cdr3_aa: CASSEIDKTGDGYTF; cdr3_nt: TGTGCCAGCAGCGAAATAGACAAGACAGGGGACGGCTACACCTTC
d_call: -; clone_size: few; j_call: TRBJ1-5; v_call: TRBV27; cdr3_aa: CASSLMDGRNQPQHF; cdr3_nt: TGTGCCAGCAGTTTAATGGACGGCCGCAATCAGCCCCAGCATTTT
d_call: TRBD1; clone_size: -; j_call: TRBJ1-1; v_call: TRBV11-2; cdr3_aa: CASSLGHRGDTEAFF; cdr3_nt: TGTGCCAGCAGCTTAGGTCACAGGGGTGACACTGAAGCTTTCTTT
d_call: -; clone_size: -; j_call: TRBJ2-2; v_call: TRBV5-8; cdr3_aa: CASSLPVLGDYRGELFF; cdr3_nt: TGTGCCAGCAGCTTGCCGGTGCTGGGTGACTACCGAGGGGAGCTGTTTTTT
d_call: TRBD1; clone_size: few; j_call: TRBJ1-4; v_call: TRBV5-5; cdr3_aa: CASSLGDRGQEKLFF; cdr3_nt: TGTGCCAGCAGCTTGGGGGACAGGGGGCAAGAAAAACTGTTTTTT
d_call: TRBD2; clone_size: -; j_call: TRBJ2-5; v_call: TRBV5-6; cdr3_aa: CASSSLAGAVETQYF; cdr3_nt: TGTGCCAGCAGCTCCCTAGCGGGGGCCGTAGAGACCCAGTACTTC
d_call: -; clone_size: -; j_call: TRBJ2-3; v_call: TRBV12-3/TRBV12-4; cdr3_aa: CASSLGGWGTDTQYF; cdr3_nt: TGTGCCAGCAGTTTAGGGGGGTGGGGCACAGATACGCAGTATTTT
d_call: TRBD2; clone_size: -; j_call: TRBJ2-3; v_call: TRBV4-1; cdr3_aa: CASSPRTSGDVTDTQYF; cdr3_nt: TGCGCCAGCAGCCCCCGGACTAGCGGGGATGTCACAGATACGCAGTATTTT
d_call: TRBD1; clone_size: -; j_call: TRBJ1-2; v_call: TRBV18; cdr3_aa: CASSPKAGGSNYGYTF; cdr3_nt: TGTGCCAGCTCACCAAAAGCAGGGGGAAGCAACTATGGCTACACCTTC
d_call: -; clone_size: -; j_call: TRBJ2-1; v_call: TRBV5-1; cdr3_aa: CASSFKGLALDEQFF; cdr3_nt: TGCGCCAGCAGCTTTAAAGGCCTAGCTTTGGATGAGCAGTTCTTC
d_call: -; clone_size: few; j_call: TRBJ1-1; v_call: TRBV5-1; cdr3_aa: CASSFQGMNTEAFF; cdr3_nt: TGCGCCAGCAGCTTTCAGGGGATGAACACTGAAGCTTTCTTT
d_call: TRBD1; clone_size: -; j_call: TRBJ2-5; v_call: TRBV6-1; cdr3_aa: CASSETDRVLQETQYF; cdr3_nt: TGTGCCAGCAGTGAAACGGACAGGGTACTCCAAGAGACCCAGTACTTC
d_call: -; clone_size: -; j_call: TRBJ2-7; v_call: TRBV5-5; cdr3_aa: CASSWDGAYEQYF; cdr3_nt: TGTGCCAGCAGCTGGGACGGAGCCTACGAGCAGTACTTC
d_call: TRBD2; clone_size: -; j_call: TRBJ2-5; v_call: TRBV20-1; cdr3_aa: CSAMPFAGGPETQYF; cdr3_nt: TGCAGTGCTATGCCCTTTGCGGGGGGGCCGGAGACCCAGTACTTC
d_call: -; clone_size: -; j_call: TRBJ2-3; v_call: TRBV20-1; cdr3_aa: CSATPPATDTQYF; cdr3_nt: TGCAGTGCAACCCCCCCGGCTACAGATACGCAGTATTTT
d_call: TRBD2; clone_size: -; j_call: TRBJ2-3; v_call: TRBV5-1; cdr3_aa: CASSLHTPGTRANTQYF; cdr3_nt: TGCGCCAGCAGCCTACACACCCCCGGGACTAGGGCGAATACGCAGTATTTT
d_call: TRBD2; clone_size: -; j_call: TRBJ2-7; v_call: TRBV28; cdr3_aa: CASRQLAGGPSYEQYF; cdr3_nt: TGTGCCAGCAGACAACTAGCGGGGGGTCCCTCCTACGAGCAGTACTTC
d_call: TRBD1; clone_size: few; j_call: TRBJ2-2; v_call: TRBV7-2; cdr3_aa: CASSLGDRAYGELFF; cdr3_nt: TGTGCCAGCAGCTTAGGAGACAGGGCCTACGGGGAGCTGTTTTTT
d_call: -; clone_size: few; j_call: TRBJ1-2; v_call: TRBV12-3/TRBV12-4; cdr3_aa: CASSLINYYGYTF; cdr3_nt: TGTGCCAGCAGCTTAATTAATTACTATGGCTACACCTTC
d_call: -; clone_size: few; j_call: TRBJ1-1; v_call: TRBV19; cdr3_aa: CASSLGGSRTEAFF; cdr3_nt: TGTGCCAGTAGCCTCGGGGGGAGCAGGACTGAAGCTTTCTTT
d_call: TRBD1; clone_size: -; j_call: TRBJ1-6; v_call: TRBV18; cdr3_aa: CASSPNDRGRNSPLHF; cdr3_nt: TGTGCCAGCTCACCTAACGACAGGGGGCGGAATTCACCCCTCCACTTT
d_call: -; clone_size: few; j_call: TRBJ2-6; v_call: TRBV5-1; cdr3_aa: CASRGTSGANVLTF; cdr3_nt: TGCGCCAGCAGGGGTACCTCTGGGGCCAACGTCCTGACTTTC
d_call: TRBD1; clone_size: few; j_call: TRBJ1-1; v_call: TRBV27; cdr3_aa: CASSLMQGAMNTEAFF; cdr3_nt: TGTGCCAGCAGTTTAATGCAGGGGGCAATGAACACTGAAGCTTTCTTT
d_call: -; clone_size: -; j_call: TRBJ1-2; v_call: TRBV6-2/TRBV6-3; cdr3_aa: CASSIAGAHGYTF; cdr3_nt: TGTGCCAGCAGTATCGCAGGGGCCCATGGCTACACCTTC
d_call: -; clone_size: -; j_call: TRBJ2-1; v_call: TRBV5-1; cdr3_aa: CASSLIGVHEQFF; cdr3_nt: TGCGCCAGCAGCTTGATTGGGGTGCATGAGCAGTTCTTC
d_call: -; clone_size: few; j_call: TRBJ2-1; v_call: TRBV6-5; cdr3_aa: CASSPHERNEQFF; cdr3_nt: TGTGCCAGCAGCCCACACGAGAGGAATGAGCAGTTCTTC
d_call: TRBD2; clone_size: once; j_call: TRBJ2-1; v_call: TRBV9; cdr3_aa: CASSAASGGADEQFF; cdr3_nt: TGTGCCAGCAGCGCGGCTAGCGGGGGGGCTGATGAGCAGTTCTTC
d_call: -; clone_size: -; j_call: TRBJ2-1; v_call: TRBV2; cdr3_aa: CASSERLIHNEQFF; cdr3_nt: TGTGCCAGCAGCGAGCGGCTGATTCACAATGAGCAGTTCTTC
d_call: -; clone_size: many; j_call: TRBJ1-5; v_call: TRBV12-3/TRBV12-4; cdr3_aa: CASSPTGRNQPQHF; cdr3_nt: TGTGCCAGCAGTCCGACGGGGCGGAATCAGCCCCAGCATTTT
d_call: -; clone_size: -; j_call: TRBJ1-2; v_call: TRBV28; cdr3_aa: CTSSFSTRGGYTF; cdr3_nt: TGTACCAGCAGTTTTAGTACAAGGGGTGGCTACACCTTC
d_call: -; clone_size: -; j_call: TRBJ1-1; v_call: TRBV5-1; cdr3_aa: CASSLDYRAWDTEAFF; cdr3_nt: TGCGCCAGCAGCTTGGACTACAGGGCATGGGACACTGAAGCTTTCTTT
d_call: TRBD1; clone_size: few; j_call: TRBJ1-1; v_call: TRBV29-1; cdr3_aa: CSAATGDGTEAFF; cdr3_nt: TGCAGCGCTGCCACAGGGGACGGCACTGAAGCTTTCTTT
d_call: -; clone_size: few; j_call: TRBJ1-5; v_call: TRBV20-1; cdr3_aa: CSARTGDQPQHF; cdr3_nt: TGCAGTGCTAGGACAGGCGATCAGCCCCAGCATTTT
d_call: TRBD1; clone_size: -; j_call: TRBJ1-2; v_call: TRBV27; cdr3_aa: CASSLSPPGTELFSYGYTF; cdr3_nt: TGTGCCAGCAGTTTATCCCCTCCCGGGACAGAGCTCTTCTCTTATGGCTACACCTTC
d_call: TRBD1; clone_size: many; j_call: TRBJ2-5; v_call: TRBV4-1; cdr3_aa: CASSQGTAETQYF; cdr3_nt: TGCGCCAGCAGCCAGGGGACAGCTGAGACCCAGTACTTC
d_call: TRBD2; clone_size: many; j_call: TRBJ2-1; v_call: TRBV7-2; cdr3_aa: CATSAGLAGHEQFF; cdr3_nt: TGTGCCACCTCAGCCGGACTAGCTGGCCATGAGCAGTTCTTC
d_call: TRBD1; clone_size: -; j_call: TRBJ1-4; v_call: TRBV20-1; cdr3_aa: CSARRYTGTVDEKLFF; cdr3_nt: TGCAGTGCTAGACGCTACACCGGGACAGTTGATGAAAAACTGTTTTTT
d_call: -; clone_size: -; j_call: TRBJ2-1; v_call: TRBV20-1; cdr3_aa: CSARGVVLSYKEQFF; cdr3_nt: TGCAGTGCTAGAGGCGTTGTTTTATCCTACAAAGAGCAGTTCTTC
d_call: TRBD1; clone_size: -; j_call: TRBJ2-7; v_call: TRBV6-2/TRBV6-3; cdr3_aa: CASERDRATCEQYF; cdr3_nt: TGTGCCAGCGAGAGGGACAGGGCCACCTGCGAGCAGTACTTC
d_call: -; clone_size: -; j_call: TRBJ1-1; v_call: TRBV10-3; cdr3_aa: CAISPQRGPEAFF; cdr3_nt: TGTGCCATCAGTCCCCAGCGGGGGCCTGAAGCTTTCTTT
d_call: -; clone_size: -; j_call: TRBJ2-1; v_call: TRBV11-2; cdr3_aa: CASSLLARVWGNEQFF; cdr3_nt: TGTGCCAGCAGCTTGCTGGCTAGAGTTTGGGGGAATGAGCAGTTCTTC
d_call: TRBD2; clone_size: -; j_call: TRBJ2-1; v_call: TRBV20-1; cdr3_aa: CSAADASGGRYNEQFF; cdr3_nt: TGCAGTGCCGCAGACGCAAGCGGGGGGCGATACAATGAGCAGTTCTTC
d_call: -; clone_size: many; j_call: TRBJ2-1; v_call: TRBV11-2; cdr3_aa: CASSLEIEQFF; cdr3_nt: TGTGCCAGCAGCTTAGAGATTGAGCAGTTCTTC
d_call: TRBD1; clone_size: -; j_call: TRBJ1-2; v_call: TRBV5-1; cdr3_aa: CASSKGQGYGYTF; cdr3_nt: TGCGCCAGCAGCAAGGGACAGGGCTATGGCTACACCTTC
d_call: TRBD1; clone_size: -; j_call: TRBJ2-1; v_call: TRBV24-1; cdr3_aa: CATSDRTGPLNEQFF; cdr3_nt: TGTGCCACCAGTGATCGGACAGGGCCGCTCAATGAGCAGTTCTTC